The source of this TCR beta chain is a study of blood T cells in healthy people across ages (dated by TCRdb to the mid-2010s). About the study as a whole: In model experiments, template switching captured roughly one uniquely barcoded TCR beta cDNA molecule for every two T cells. For two donors (one aged 18 to 30 and one aged 80 or older), the study analyzed two additional independent replicas of 1 million unique cDNA reads from the same blood draw. Donors were grouped into four age groups: young (average roughly 15 years), middle-aged (over 35), aged (about 60) and long-lived (82). To avoid experimental bias, donors of different ages were distributed randomly across sequencing lanes. Age-related changes in TCR beta repertoire diversity were measured in the study by deep sequencing normalized with unique cDNA molecular identifiers.

What the authors observed across the whole study: Conclusive comparison of naive and antigen-experienced compartments was prevented by the profiling of bulk unsorted PBMCs. The long-lived group showed more naive CD4+ T cells, fewer expanded clones and increased TCR diversity than the aged group, suggesting age selection. Estimates of total diversity from one million sequenced T cells were regarded as lower bounds and underestimates. Because the CMV infection status of the donors was unknown, age-related changes in expanded clonotypes may potentially have been confounded. There was a strong correlation between observed TCR beta diversity and the percentage of naive T cells measured by flow cytometry. Observed TCR beta diversity per million T cells fell roughly linearly with age, and a significant reduction was already apparent by age approximately 40.

Receptor amplification or capture employed 5' RACE. Sequencing used an Illumina HiSeq 2500. The second PCR ran for roughly 7 to 12 cycles and used a J-beta primer mix along with a sample-barcoded 5' primer. A template-switch 5' adaptor carrying 12 random nucleotides introduced a unique molecular identifier onto each TCR beta cDNA molecule. Each sample yielded at least 2.5 million CDR3-containing paired-end reads. The Mint cDNA synthesis kit, primed by a TRBC-specific oligonucleotide, was used to synthesize first-strand cDNA from all RNA. All cDNA was treated with uracil-DNA glycosylase and then went through a first 18-cycle PCR with the universal primers M1SS and BC2_uni_R. The original pipeline was this. For normalization, 1 million high-quality reads, each with a distinct molecular identifier, were randomly selected from each sample. Instead of being binned into consensus sequences, reads with shared molecular identifiers were discarded. MiTCR, with a Q25 quality threshold and the strictest error-elimination algorithm, was used for CDR3 identification, clonotype clustering and error correction. Lower-bound total TCR beta diversity was estimated with a nonparametric unseen species model using Euler transformation. TCRdb took the public reads, trimmed them with fastp at Q25, ran MiXCR for clone calling and kept in-frame beta chains. Rows are unified per CDR3 protein, each entry keeping the most common DNA and genes. It is TCRdb's table, rather than the study itself, that gives the V and J calls and clone size. This sample lists some 750,000 distinct CDR3 sequences; 20% to 25% were detected once. The ten largest make up about 20% of the sample.

The germline V gene (reference sequence) specifies DFQATT as CDR1 and SNEGSKA as CDR2. V gives up 1 base and J gives up 0 bases, and the segment between their germline ends measures 10 bases. The CDR3 starts with the cysteine, ends with the phenylalanine, and has 15 residues. CDR3 DNA only is kept here, 45 bases in frame from base 1. As to this clonotype: Its antigen has not been determined. No per-base quality is available; no much larger clone lies one base away.

Donors were 35 to 40 systemically healthy Caucasian individuals from Russia aged roughly 6 to 90 years. Each donor gave about 11 milliliters of peripheral blood, drawn into EDTA-treated Vacutainer tubes. Ficoll-Paque density-gradient centrifugation was used to isolate PBMCs, with at least 7 million obtained per sample. Total RNA was extracted from PBMCs with Trizol reagent, with at least 5.5 micrograms obtained per sample. Naive CD45RAhigh/CD27high T cell percentages were measured by flow cytometry on a PBMC aliquot from every donor. The chain joins TRBV20-1 to TRBJ2-1; the best D guess is TRBD2, with 6 bases matching. Input material: blood. The sequence was collected from a man between 65 and 85 years old in good health. The CDR3 reads CSARAEGDSYNEQFF. The DNA is as follows: TGCAGTGCTAGAGCGGAGGGAGACTCCTACAATGAGCAGTTCTTC.